The 24 T cell receptor beta chains reported below all come from one sample, sequenced in a study of Ad26.COV2.S vaccination and SARS-CoV-2 variants. Assay used: immunoSEQ multiplex PCR; TCRdb lists only in-frame clones, some missing. The table has approximately 300,000 clones, around 84% seen once. Treatment indicated: around 19 received Ad26.COV2.S at low or high dose, single or two shots; about 5 received placebo; per-sample allocation not given. Sampling took place 63 days after the first vaccine or placebo injection. Material: peripheral blood, obtained in a trial of Ad26.COV2.S vaccine versus placebo. The receptors were gathered from a person between 18 and 59 years old who received the Ad26.COV2.S COVID-19 vaccine or a placebo.

V is TRBV12-3 or TRBV12-4 and J is TRBJ2-5; D remains unclear. Between the trimmed V and J ends, which lost 6 bases and 3 bases, there was a span of 5 bases. CDR3 size: 11 residues. The chain's CDR3 is CASSDKETQYF. The CDR3 DNA sequence: TGTGCCAGCAGCGACAAAGAGACCCAGTACTTC.

V gene TRBV20-1 combines with J gene TRBJ1-4, with D uncertain. V was clipped by 0 bases and J by 8 bases, with 4 bases between them. The CDR3 totals 11 residues. CDR1 DFQATT and CDR2 SNEGSKA come from the germline V gene (reference sequence). Here the CDR3 DNA reads TGCAGTGCTAGAGAGTCCGAAAAACTGTTTTTT. Protein: CSARESEKLFF.

The chain uses TRBV11-2 and TRBJ1-1; 9 bases align to TRBD1. The CDR3 runs 13 residues. Unmatched junction bases numbered 2, after V lost 5 bases and J lost 4 bases. The V gene's germline CDR1 is SGHAT and CDR2 FQNNGV. DNA of the CDR3: TGTGCCAGCAGCCCACAGGGGGCCACTGAAGCTTTCTTT. It encodes CASSPQGATEAFF.

The chain combines TRBV11-2 with TRBJ1-2; the D is unclear. Germline V gene data show CDR1 as SGHAT and CDR2 as FQNNGV. The ends were cut back, 6 bases at V and 4 bases at J, with 15 bases in the middle. The CDR3 has 14 residues. CDR3 DNA: TGTGCCAGCAGACCTTCGAGTAAGGGCTATGGCTACACCTTC. It translates to CASRPSSKGYGYTF. Full variable domain (rest looked up from reference TRBV11-2 and TRBJ1-2): EAGVAQSPRYKIIEKRQSVAFWCNPISGHATLYWYQQILGQGPKLLIQFQNNGVVDDSQLPKDRFSAERLKGVDSTLKIQPAKLEDSAVYLCASRPSSKGYGYTFGSGTRLTVV.

CDR3 residues: CASSPHPPGAGGELFF. CDR3 nucleotide sequence: TGTGCCAGCAGCCCCCACCCTCCAGGGGCGGGCGGGGAGCTGTTTTTT. The rearrangement joins TRBV7-2 to TRBJ2-2, with D possibly matching TRBD1 (6 bases). CDR3 length: 16 amino acids. Germline assignment: CDR1 SGHTA and CDR2 FQGNSA. Between the trimmed V and J ends, which lost 5 bases and 7 bases, there was a span of 20 bases.

The genes are TRBV5-1 and TRBJ1-2; perhaps TRBD1 as D (6 bases). Trimming removed 1 base at V and 8 bases at J, with 18 bases between. Germline V gene lookup returns CDR1 SGHRS and CDR2 YFSETQ. The CDR3 spans 15 residues. The CDR3: CASSLSRGQEVGYTF. CDR3 in DNA: TGCGCCAGCAGCTTGTCCAGGGGCCAGGAAGTCGGCTACACCTTC.

The CDR3 coding sequence is TGCAGTGCTAGTTCTTGGGGGGGAGGGACCCAGTACTTC. Translated: CSASSWGGGTQYF. The chain recombines TRBV20-1 with TRBJ2-5; 7 nucleotides agree with TRBD2. J lost 7 bases, V lost 3 bases, and 8 bases had no gene match. Germline CDR1 DFQATT, CDR2 SNEGSKA (reference sequence). This CDR3 has 13 residues.

The chain has TRBV5-1 and TRBJ2-5; weak D call: TRBD2 (5 bases). The CDR3 extends over 14 amino acids. In germline, CDR1 is SGHRS, CDR2 YFSETQ. Trimming shortened V by 2 bases and J by 5 bases, and 13 bases separated the two germline ends. CDR3 DNA: TGCGCCAGCAGCTTTAGTCCCACGGGGGAGACCCAGTACTTC. It is translated as CASSFSPTGETQYF.

The rearrangement uses TRBV11-2 and TRBJ2-7, with 8 bases fitting TRBD1. With V trimmed by 1 base and J by 4 bases, 6 bases remained unmatched. There are 15 residues in the CDR3. Germline V CDR1 and CDR2: SGHAT, FQNNGV. In DNA, the CDR3 is TGTGCCAGCAGCTTAGGAGGACAGGGAAGGTACGAGCAGTACTTC. As protein: CASSLGGQGRYEQYF.

This rearrangement joins TRBV5-8 to TRBJ1-1; maybe TRBD1 (5 bases). Germline values: CDR1 SGHTS, CDR2 YDEGEE. V lost 4 bases to trimming and J lost 1 base, with 14 bases between them. There are 15 residues in the CDR3. The chain's CDR3 is CASSLSGRGNTEAFF. The DNA of the CDR3 is TGTGCCAGCAGCCTATCGGGACGGGGGAACACTGAAGCTTTCTTT. The full variable domain, with the rest looked up from reference TRBV5-8 and TRBJ1-1, is EAGVTQSPTHLIKTRGQQATLRCSPISGHTSVYWYQQALGLGLQFLLWYDEGEERNRGNFPPRFSGRQFPNYSSELNVNALELEDSALYLCASSLSGRGNTEAFFGQGTRLTVV.

The rearrangement links TRBV6-6 to TRBJ2-7; 7 bases align to TRBD1. The CDR3 runs to 12 residues. Germline V gene data show CDR1 as MNHNY and CDR2 as SVGAGI (reference sequence). V shed 11 bases, J shed 8 bases, and the junction held 12 bases outside the gene matches. The CDR3 sequence is CAGSKGAKKQYF. The CDR3 DNA reads TGTGCCGGGAGTAAGGGGGCTAAAAAGCAGTACTTC.

The table lists this clone with a few counts. The chain uses TRBV18 and TRBJ1-4; 8 bases match TRBD1. Trimming removed 2 bases from V and 6 bases from J; junction bases left unmatched: 2. CDR1 KGHSH and CDR2 LQKENI come from the germline V gene. CDR3 length: 14 residues. The CDR3 DNA reads as TGTGCCAGCTCACCAGGGACAGGCCATGAAAAACTGTTTTTT. It codes for CASSPGTGHEKLFF.

V usage is TRBV6-5 and J usage is TRBJ2-7; 8 bases are a match to TRBD2. Germline CDR1 MNHEY, CDR2 SVGAGI. This CDR3 is 15 amino acids long. The V and J ends lost 4 bases and 2 bases, in that order; junction bases with no gene match: 7. The CDR3 is CASSFHGGGTYEQYF. CDR3 nucleotide sequence: TGTGCCAGCAGTTTCCACGGGGGGGGAACCTACGAGCAGTACTTC.

V gene TRBV2 combines with J gene TRBJ1-1, with a weak D call TRBD1 (6 bases). The CDR3 is 14 residues long. V gave up 4 bases and J gave up 3 bases, with 12 bases separating them. The germline CDR1 and CDR2 sequences are SNHLY and FYNNEI. The CDR3 nucleotides read TGTGCCAGCAGTGTGGTAGGGGGGGACACTGAAGCTTTCTTT. Its translation is CASSVVGGDTEAFF.

The chain combines TRBV29-1 with TRBJ1-2; D not certain. This CDR3 region has 14 residues. Germline V gene lookup returns CDR1 SQVTM and CDR2 ANQGSEA. Trimming took 1 base from V and 4 from J, leaving 13 bases between them. In DNA form, the CDR3 reads TGCAGCGTTGAAGCCCGGGTACAGACCTATGGCTACACCTTC. This sequence encodes CSVEARVQTYGYTF. Full variable domain (outside the CDR3, taken from reference TRBV29-1 and TRBJ1-2): SAVISQKPSRDICQRGTSLTIQCQVDSQVTMMFWYRQQPGQSLTLIATANQGSEATYESGFVIDKFPISRPNLTFSTLTVSNMSPEDSSIYLCSVEARVQTYGYTFGSGTRLTVV.

V is TRBV19 and J is TRBJ2-5; no firm D call. Trimming shortened V by 1 base and J by 1 base, and 13 bases separated the two germline ends. The CDR3 totals 16 residues. Germline values: CDR1 LNHDA, CDR2 SQIVND (reference sequence). The CDR3: CASSIGQTNFQETQYF. In DNA, the CDR3 is TGTGCCAGTAGTATAGGGCAGACCAATTTCCAAGAGACCCAGTACTTC.

V gene TRBV5-1 combines with J gene TRBJ2-3; no definite D call. The CDR3 covers 16 residues. Germline CDR1 reads SGHRS; CDR2 reads YFSETQ. Trimming shortened V by 4 bases and J by 0 bases, and 15 bases separated the two germline ends. The CDR3 reads CASSMSPSSSTDTQYF. The CDR3 DNA reads as TGCGCCAGCAGCATGTCACCCTCCTCTAGCACAGATACGCAGTATTTT.

This clone turned up a few times. The chain recombines TRBV6-5 with TRBJ2-1; 13 bases agree with TRBD2. V gave up 4 bases and J gave up 8 bases; unmatched junction bases: 8. The germline CDR1 and CDR2 sequences are MNHEY and SVGAGI. The CDR3 totals 16 residues. This CDR3 is CASSFLTSGGADEQFF. CDR3 DNA sequence: TGTGCCAGCAGTTTCCTAACTAGCGGGGGGGCCGATGAGCAGTTCTTC.

This chain connects TRBV9 to TRBJ2-1; TRBD2 agrees at 7 bases. CDR3 length: 14 residues. The germline V gene encodes CDR1 SGDLS and CDR2 YYNGEE. The trim removed 5 bases at V and 3 bases at J, leaving 5 bases unmatched. CDR3 residues: CASSPGTNYNEQFF. The CDR3 coding sequence is TGTGCCAGCAGTCCCGGGACTAACTACAATGAGCAGTTCTTC.

The genes are TRBV3-1 (or the pseudogene TRBV3-2) and TRBJ1-1; unclear D gene. The length of the CDR3 is 11 residues. CDR1 is LGHDT and CDR2 is YNNKEL in the germline V gene (reference sequence). Between the trimmed V and J ends, which lost 3 bases and 8 bases, there was a span of 7 bases. CDR3 protein: CASSHFGEAFF. In DNA form, the CDR3 reads TGTGCCAGCAGCCATTTCGGCGAAGCTTTCTTT.

A few counts support this clone. The chain employs TRBV30 and TRBJ1-3; D remains unclear. The length of the CDR3 is 15 residues. Looked up from germline, CDR1 is GTSNPN and CDR2 is SVGIG (reference sequence). Between the trimmed V and J ends, which lost 0 bases and 4 bases, there was a span of 13 bases. For the CDR3, the DNA is TGTGCCTGGAGTGTGTGGGCATTCGCCGGAAACACCATATATTTT. This sequence encodes CAWSVWAFAGNTIYF.

This sequence joins TRBV16 and TRBJ1-1; TRBD1 agrees at 9 bases. Germline V gene data show CDR1 as KGHSY and CDR2 as FQNENV. The CDR3 consists of 17 residues. V was clipped by 1 base and J by 0 bases; unmatched bases: 6. For the CDR3, the DNA is TGTGCCAGCAGCCAATGGGGGGACAGGGTTGTGAACACTGAAGCTTTCTTT. Translated: CASSQWGDRVVNTEAFF.

V usage is TRBV18 and J usage is TRBJ2-1; 10 nucleotides line up with TRBD2. Germline-derived CDR1 and CDR2 are KGHSH and LQKENI. V trimming: 8 bases; J trimming: 2 bases; junction bases outside the gene matches: 3. The CDR3 sequence is 14 residues long. Here the CDR3 reads CASHLAGAYNEQFF. CDR3 coding DNA: TGTGCCAGCCACCTAGCGGGGGCCTACAATGAGCAGTTCTTC. The whole variable domain, filled in from reference TRBV18 and TRBJ2-1, reads NAGVMQNPRHLVRRRGQEARLRCSPMKGHSHVYWYRQLPEEGLKFMVYLQKENIIDESGMPKERFSAEFPKEGPSILRIQQVVRGDSAAYFCASHLAGAYNEQFFGPGTRLTVL.

The chain recombines TRBV30 with TRBJ1-1, with D unclear. V dropped 0 bases and J dropped 1 base, with 9 bases sitting between them. The CDR3 is 14 amino acids. CDR1 is GTSNPN and CDR2 is SVGIG in the germline V gene (reference sequence). Written as DNA, the CDR3 is TGTGCCTGGAGTGTAACTCGGGGGAACACTGAAGCTTTCTTT. This codes for CAWSVTRGNTEAFF.